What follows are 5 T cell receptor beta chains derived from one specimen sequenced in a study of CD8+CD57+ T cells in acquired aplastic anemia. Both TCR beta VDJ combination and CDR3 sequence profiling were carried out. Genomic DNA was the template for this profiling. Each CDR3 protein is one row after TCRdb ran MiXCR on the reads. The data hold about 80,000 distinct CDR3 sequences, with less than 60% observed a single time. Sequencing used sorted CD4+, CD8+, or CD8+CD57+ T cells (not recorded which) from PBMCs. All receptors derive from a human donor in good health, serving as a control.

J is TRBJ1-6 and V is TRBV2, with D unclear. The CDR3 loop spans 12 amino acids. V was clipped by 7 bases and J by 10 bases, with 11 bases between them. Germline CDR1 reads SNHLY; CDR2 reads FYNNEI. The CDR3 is CASMTVLSPLHF. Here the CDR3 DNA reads TGTGCCAGCATGACTGTATTGTCACCCCTCCACTTT.

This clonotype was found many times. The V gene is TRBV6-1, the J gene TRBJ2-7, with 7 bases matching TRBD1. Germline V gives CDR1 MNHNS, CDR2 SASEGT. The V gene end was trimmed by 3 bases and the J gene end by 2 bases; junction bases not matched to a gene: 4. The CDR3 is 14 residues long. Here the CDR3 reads CASSDSGGTYEQYF. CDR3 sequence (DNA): TGTGCCAGCAGTGATTCAGGGGGTACCTACGAGCAGTACTTC.

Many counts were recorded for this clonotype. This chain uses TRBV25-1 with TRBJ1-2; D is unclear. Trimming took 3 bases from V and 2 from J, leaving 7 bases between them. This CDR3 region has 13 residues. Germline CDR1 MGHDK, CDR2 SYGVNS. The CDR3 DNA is TGTGCCAGCAGTGATCCAATGAACTATGGCTACACCTTC. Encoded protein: CASSDPMNYGYTF.

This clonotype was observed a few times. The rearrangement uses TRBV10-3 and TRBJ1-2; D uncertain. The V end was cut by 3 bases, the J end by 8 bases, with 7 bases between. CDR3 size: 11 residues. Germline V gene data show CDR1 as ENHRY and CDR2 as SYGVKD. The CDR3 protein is CAISDGEGYTF. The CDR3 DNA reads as TGTGCCATCAGTGATGGGGAGGGCTACACCTTC.

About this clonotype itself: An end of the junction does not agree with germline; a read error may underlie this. This CDR3 reads CASSSADLQSTDTRYF. The DNA for the CDR3 is TGTGCCAGCAGCTCCGCCGACTTACAGAGCACAGATACGCGGTATTTT. The rearrangement links TRBV11-2 to TRBJ2-3; D gene uncertain. The germline CDR1 and CDR2 sequences are SGHAT and FQNNGV. The CDR3 loop spans 16 amino acids.